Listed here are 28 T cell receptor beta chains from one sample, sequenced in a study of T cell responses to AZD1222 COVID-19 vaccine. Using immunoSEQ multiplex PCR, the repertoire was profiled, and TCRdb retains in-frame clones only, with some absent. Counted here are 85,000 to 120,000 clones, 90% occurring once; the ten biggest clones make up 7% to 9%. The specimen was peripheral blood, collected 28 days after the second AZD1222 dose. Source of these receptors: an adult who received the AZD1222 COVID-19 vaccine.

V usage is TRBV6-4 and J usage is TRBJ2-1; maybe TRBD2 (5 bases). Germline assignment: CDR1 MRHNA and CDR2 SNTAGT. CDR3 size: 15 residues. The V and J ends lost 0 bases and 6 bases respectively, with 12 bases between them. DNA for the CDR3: TGTGCCAGCAGTGACTCGACTACCGTTACCAATGAGCAGTTCTTC. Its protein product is CASSDSTTVTNEQFF.

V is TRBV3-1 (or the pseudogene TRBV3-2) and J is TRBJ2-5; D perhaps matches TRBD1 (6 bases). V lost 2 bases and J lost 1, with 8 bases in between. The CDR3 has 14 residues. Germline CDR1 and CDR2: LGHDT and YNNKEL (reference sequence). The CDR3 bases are TGTGCCAGCAGCCAACAGGGGACCCAAGAGACCCAGTACTTC. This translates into CASSQQGTQETQYF.

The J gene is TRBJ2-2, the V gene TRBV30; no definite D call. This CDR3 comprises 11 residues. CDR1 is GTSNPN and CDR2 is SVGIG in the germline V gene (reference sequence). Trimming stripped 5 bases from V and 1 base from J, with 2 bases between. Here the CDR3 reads CAWENTGELFF. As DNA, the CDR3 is TGTGCCTGGGAGAACACCGGGGAGCTGTTTTTT.

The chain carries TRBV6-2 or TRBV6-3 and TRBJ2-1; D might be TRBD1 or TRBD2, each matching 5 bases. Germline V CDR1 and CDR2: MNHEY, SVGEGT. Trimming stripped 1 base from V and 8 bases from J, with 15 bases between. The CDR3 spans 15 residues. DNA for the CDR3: TGTGCCAGCAGTTACTTGGGGGTAATATCGGATGAGCAGTTCTTC. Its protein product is CASSYLGVISDEQFF.

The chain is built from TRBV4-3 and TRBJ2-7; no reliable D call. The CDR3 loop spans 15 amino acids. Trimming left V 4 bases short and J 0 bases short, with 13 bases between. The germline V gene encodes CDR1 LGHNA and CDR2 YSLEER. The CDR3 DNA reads TGCGCCAGCAGCCCCGTGAGACCAAACTCCTACGAGCAGTACTTC. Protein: CASSPVRPNSYEQYF.

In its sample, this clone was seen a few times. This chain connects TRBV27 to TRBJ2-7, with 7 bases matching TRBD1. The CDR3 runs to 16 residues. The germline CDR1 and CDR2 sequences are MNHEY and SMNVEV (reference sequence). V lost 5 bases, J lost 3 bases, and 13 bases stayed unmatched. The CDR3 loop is CASSLKQGLFGYEQYF. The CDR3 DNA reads TGTGCCAGCAGTCTAAAACAGGGGCTCTTCGGCTACGAGCAGTACTTC.

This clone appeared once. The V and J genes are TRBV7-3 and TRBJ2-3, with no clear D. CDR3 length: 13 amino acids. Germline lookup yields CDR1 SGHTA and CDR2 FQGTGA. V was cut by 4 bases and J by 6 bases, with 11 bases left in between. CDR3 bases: TGTGCCAGCAGCTCACAGATCTGGGATACGCAGTATTTT. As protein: CASSSQIWDTQYF. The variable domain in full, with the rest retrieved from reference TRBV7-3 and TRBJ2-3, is GAGVSQTPSNKVTEKGKYVELRCDPISGHTALYWYRQSLGQGPEFLIYFQGTGAADDSGLPNDRFFAVRPEGSVSTLKIQRTERGDSAVYLCASSSQIWDTQYFGPGTRLTVL.

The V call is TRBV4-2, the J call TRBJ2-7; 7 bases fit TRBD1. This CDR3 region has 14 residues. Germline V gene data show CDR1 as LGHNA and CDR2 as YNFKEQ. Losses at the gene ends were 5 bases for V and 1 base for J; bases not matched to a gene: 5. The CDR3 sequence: CASSGTALSYEQYF. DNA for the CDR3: TGTGCCAGCAGCGGGACAGCCTTGTCCTACGAGCAGTACTTC.

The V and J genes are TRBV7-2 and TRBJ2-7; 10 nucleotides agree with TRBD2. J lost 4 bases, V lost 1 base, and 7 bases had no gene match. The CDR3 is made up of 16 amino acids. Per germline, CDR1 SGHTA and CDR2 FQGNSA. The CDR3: CASSLGGTSVQYEQYF. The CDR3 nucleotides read TGTGCCAGCAGCTTAGGGGGGACTAGCGTCCAATACGAGCAGTACTTC. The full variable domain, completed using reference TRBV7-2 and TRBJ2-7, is GAGVSQSPSNKVTEKGKDVELRCDPISGHTALYWYRQSLGQGLEFLIYFQGNSAPDKSGLPSDRFSAERTGGSVSTLTIQRTQQEDSAVYLCASSLGGTSVQYEQYFGPGTRLTVT.

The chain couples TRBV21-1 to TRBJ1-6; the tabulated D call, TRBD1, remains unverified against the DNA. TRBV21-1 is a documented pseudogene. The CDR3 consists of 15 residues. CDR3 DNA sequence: TGTGCCAGCCACTTAGAAGACACCAATAATTCACCCCTCCACTTT. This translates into CASHLEDTNNSPLHF.

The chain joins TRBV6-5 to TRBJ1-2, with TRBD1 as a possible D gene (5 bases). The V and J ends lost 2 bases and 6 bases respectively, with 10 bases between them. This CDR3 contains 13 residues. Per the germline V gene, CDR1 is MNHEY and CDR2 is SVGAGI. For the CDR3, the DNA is TGTGCCAGCAGTTACAGTACAGGCGATGGCTACACCTTC. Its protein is CASSYSTGDGYTF.

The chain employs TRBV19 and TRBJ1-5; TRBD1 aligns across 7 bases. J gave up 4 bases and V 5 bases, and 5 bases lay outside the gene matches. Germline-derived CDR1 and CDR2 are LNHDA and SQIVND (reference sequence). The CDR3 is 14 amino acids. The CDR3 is CASSPQTGNQPQHF. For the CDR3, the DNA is TGTGCCAGTAGTCCTCAGACAGGGAATCAGCCCCAGCATTTT.

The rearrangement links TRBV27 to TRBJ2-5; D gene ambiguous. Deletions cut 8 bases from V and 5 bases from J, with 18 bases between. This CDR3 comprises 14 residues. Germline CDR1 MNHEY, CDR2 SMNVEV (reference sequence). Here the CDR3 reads CASASAYPSETQYF. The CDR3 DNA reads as TGTGCCAGCGCTAGTGCGTACCCGTCCGAGACCCAGTACTTC.

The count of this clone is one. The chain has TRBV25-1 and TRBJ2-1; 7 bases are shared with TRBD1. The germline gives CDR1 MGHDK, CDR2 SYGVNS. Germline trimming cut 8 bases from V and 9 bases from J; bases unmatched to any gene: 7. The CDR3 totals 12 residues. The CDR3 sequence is CASVDRLAEQFF. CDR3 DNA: TGTGCCAGCGTGGACAGGTTGGCTGAGCAGTTCTTC.

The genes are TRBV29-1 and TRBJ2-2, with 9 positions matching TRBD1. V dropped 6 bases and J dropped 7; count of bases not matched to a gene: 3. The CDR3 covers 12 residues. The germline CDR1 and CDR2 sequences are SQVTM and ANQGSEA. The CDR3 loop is CSVDRGGGELFF. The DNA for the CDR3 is TGCAGCGTGGACAGGGGAGGCGGGGAGCTGTTTTTT.

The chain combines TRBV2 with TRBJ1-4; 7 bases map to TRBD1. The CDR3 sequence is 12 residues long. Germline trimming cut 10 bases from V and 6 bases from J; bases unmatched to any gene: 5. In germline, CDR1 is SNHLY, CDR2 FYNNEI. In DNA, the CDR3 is TGTGCCAAACTAGGACAGGATGAAAAACTGTTTTTT. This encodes CAKLGQDEKLFF.

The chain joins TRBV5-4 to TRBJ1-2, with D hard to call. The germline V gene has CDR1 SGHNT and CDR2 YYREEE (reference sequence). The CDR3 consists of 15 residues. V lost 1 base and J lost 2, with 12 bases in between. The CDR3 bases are TGTGCCAGCAGCTTGTCTGCGGACGGCAACTATGGCTACACCTTC. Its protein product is CASSLSADGNYGYTF.

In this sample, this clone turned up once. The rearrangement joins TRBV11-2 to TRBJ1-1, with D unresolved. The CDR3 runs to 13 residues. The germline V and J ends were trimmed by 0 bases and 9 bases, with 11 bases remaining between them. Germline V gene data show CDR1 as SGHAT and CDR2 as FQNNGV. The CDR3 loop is CASSLEVTEKAFF. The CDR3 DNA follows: TGTGCCAGCAGCTTAGAGGTCACCGAGAAAGCTTTCTTT. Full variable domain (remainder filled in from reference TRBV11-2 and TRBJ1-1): EAGVAQSPRYKIIEKRQSVAFWCNPISGHATLYWYQQILGQGPKLLIQFQNNGVVDDSQLPKDRFSAERLKGVDSTLKIQPAKLEDSAVYLCASSLEVTEKAFFGQGTRLTVV.

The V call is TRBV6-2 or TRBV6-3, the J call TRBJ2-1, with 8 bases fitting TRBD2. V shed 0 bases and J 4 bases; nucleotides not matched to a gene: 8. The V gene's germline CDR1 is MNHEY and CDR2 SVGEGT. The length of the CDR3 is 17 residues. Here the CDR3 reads CASSYSPVAGLYNEQFF. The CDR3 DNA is TGTGCCAGCAGTTACTCCCCCGTAGCGGGGCTTTACAATGAGCAGTTCTTC.

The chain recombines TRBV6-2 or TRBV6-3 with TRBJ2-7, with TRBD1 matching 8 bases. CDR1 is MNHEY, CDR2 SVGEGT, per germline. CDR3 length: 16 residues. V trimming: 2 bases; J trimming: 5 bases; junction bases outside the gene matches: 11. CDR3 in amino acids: CASSYPAGQDFHEQYF. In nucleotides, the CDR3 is TGTGCCAGCAGTTACCCCGCGGGACAGGATTTCCACGAGCAGTACTTC.

The CDR3: CASSRTGVGGEAFF. CDR3 nucleotides: TGTGCCAGTAGCCGGACAGGGGTCGGAGGTGAAGCTTTCTTT. The chain has TRBV19 and TRBJ1-1, with 9 bases that match TRBD1. The ends lost 6 bases at V and 7 bases at J; junction bases unmatched: 9. The length of the CDR3 is 14 residues. Germline V gene sequence: CDR1 LNHDA, CDR2 SQIVND (reference sequence). The full variable domain, rest sourced from reference TRBV19 and TRBJ1-1, is DGGITQSPKYLFRKEGQNVTLSCEQNLNHDAMYWYRQDPGQGLRLIYYSQIVNDFQKGDIAEGYSVSREKKESFPLTVTSAQKNPTAFYLCASSRTGVGGEAFFGQGTRLTVV.

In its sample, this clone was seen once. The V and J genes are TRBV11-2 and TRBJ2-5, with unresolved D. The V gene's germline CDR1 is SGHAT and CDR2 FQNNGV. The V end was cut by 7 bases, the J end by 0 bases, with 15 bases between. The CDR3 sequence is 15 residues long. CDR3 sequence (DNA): TGTGCCAGCACCCCATTGGCAGCTTACCAAGAGACCCAGTACTTC. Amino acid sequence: CASTPLAAYQETQYF.

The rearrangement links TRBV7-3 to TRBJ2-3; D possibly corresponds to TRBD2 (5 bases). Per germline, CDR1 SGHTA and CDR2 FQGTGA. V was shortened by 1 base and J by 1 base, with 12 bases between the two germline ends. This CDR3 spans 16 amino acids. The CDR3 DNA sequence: TGTGCCAGCAGCTTAATGAGGGTTTTCGGCACAGATACGCAGTATTTT. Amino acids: CASSLMRVFGTDTQYF.

For the CDR3, the DNA is TGTGCCAGCAGTTACTCAACAAGGAGGGGTGGCTACACCTTC. Translated, it gives CASSYSTRRGGYTF. The chain links TRBV6-5 to TRBJ1-2; tentative D call: TRBD1 (5 bases). V was clipped by 0 bases and J by 7 bases, with 12 bases between them. The CDR3 is 14 amino acids. Looked up from germline, CDR1 is MNHEY and CDR2 is SVGAGI.

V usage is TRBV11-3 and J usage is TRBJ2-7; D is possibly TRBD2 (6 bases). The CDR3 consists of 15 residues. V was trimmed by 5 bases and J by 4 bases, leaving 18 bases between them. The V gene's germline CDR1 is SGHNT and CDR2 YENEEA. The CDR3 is CASSLRWGVQYEQYF. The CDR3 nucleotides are TGTGCCAGCAGCCTCCGTTGGGGGGTTCAGTACGAGCAGTACTTC.

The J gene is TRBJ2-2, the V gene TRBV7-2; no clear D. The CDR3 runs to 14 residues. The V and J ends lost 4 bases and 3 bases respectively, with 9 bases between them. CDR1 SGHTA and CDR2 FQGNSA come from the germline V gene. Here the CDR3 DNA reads TGTGCCAGCAGCTCCTGGGTGGACACCGGGGAGCTGTTTTTT. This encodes CASSSWVDTGELFF.

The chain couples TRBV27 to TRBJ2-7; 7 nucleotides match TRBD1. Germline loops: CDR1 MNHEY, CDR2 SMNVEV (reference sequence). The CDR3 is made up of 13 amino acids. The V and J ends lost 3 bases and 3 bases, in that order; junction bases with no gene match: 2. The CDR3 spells CASSFSGGYEQYF. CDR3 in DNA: TGTGCCAGCAGTTTCTCAGGGGGCTACGAGCAGTACTTC.

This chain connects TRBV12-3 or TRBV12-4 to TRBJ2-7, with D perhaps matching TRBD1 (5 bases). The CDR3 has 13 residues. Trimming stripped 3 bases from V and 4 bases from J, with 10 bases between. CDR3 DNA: TGTGCCAGCAGTTTCGCCGACAGTTACGAGCAGTACTTC. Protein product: CASSFADSYEQYF.